These T cell receptor beta chains were read from a single sample in a study of CD8 T cells in ankylosing spondylitis. Each CDR3 protein is one row after TCRdb ran MiXCR on the 5' RACE reads. The data contain hundreds of thousands of distinct CDR3 sequences, approximately 10% of them singletons. Source material: blood, either unsorted or a sorted T cell fraction (not recorded which). Receptors originate from a male donor with ankylosing spondylitis. Both conserved end residues are part of each CDR3. A D gene is named only where the DNA matches it firmly. Rows may omit the clone size; those that give it use once, few, many or a size class.

abundance: many
d_gene: TRBD1
v_gene: TRBV27
j_gene: TRBJ1-5
CDR3nt: TGTGCCAGCAGTACAGGGGAGGACACTCAGCCCCAGCATTTT
CDR3aa: CASSTGEDTQPQHF

abundance: many
d_gene: .
v_gene: TRBV20-1
j_gene: TRBJ1-6
CDR3nt: TGCAGTGTAGGCAGGGGAGATTCACCCCTCCACTTT
CDR3aa: CSVGRGDSPLHF

abundance: .
d_gene: .
v_gene: TRBV20-1
j_gene: TRBJ1-1
CDR3nt: TGCAGTGCGGGGGGGCTGTCCCGTGGCACTGAAGCTTTCTTT
CDR3aa: CSAGGLSRGTEAFF

abundance: few
d_gene: .
v_gene: TRBV10-3
j_gene: TRBJ2-7
CDR3nt: TGTGCCATCAGGCCCGCCGGGGGAGAGCAGTACTTC
CDR3aa: CAIRPAGGEQYF

abundance: .
d_gene: .
v_gene: TRBV7-2
j_gene: TRBJ1-2
CDR3nt: TGTGCCAGCAGCTTAGGGCGGGGCATGGGCTATGGCTACACCTTC
CDR3aa: CASSLGRGMGYGYTF

abundance: .
d_gene: .
v_gene: TRBV9
j_gene: TRBJ2-2
CDR3nt: TGTGCCACCGATAAATGGGGCTCAGGCGGGGAGCTGTTTTTT
CDR3aa: CATDKWGSGGELFF

abundance: few
d_gene: .
v_gene: TRBV20-1
j_gene: TRBJ1-2
CDR3nt: TGCAGTGCTGGAGACAGATACCTCTATGGCTACACCTTC
CDR3aa: CSAGDRYLYGYTF

abundance: .
d_gene: .
v_gene: TRBV4-3
j_gene: TRBJ2-5
CDR3nt: TGCGCCAGCAGCCAATTTAGGAGATCCCAAGAGACCCAGTACTTC
CDR3aa: CASSQFRRSQETQYF

abundance: .
d_gene: TRBD1
v_gene: TRBV7-2
j_gene: TRBJ1-1
CDR3nt: TGTGCCAGCAGCTCGGGACAGCCCTTCATGAAAACTGAAGCTTTCTTT
CDR3aa: CASSSGQPFMKTEAFF

abundance: .
d_gene: .
v_gene: TRBV11-2
j_gene: TRBJ2-7
CDR3nt: TGTGCCAGCAGCCAGATAAGGCGGAAAATCTACGAGCAGTACTTC
CDR3aa: CASSQIRRKIYEQYF

abundance: few
d_gene: .
v_gene: TRBV12-3/TRBV12-4
j_gene: TRBJ1-1
CDR3nt: TGTGCCAGCACCTGGGGGGCGGGCACTGAAGCTTTCTTT
CDR3aa: CASTWGAGTEAFF

abundance: .
d_gene: .
v_gene: TRBV4-3
j_gene: TRBJ1-6
CDR3nt: TGCGCCAGCAGCCAAGAGGCTCTCTCGGGCTCACCCCTCCACTTT
CDR3aa: CASSQEALSGSPLHF

abundance: .
d_gene: TRBD1
v_gene: TRBV4-3
j_gene: TRBJ2-7
CDR3nt: TGCGCCAGCAGCCCGACAGGGGTGCGGGGCTACGAGCAGTACTTC
CDR3aa: CASSPTGVRGYEQYF

abundance: many
d_gene: .
v_gene: TRBV7-2
j_gene: TRBJ2-1
CDR3nt: .
CDR3aa: CASSYFGNEQFF

abundance: few
d_gene: .
v_gene: TRBV7-9
j_gene: TRBJ2-7
CDR3nt: TGTGCCAGCAGCGCGGTTGCTACCTACGAGCAGTACTTC
CDR3aa: CASSAVATYEQYF

abundance: many
d_gene: .
v_gene: TRBV4-2
j_gene: TRBJ1-2
CDR3nt: TGTGCCAGCAGCCAAGATTGGGGCAGAACTCTCTATGGCTACACCTTC
CDR3aa: CASSQDWGRTLYGYTF

abundance: .
d_gene: TRBD2
v_gene: TRBV6-1
j_gene: TRBJ2-7
CDR3nt: TGTGCCAGCAGACTACTAGCGGAGGACACCTACGAGCAGTACTTC
CDR3aa: CASRLLAEDTYEQYF

abundance: few
d_gene: TRBD2
v_gene: TRBV7-9
j_gene: TRBJ2-5
CDR3nt: TGTGCCAGCAGCTTAGAGGTAGCGGGCGCGACCCAGTACTTC
CDR3aa: CASSLEVAGATQYF

abundance: .
d_gene: .
v_gene: TRBV10-3
j_gene: TRBJ2-4
CDR3nt: TGTGCCATCAGTGAGTCGGGGGAGTCTAGCGTCCTTAACATTCAGTACTTC
CDR3aa: CAISESGESSVLNIQYF

abundance: few
d_gene: TRBD2
v_gene: TRBV20-1
j_gene: TRBJ2-1
CDR3nt: TGCAGTGCTAGGGACGGACTAGAGATCGGCAATGAGCAGTTCTTC
CDR3aa: CSARDGLEIGNEQFF

abundance: few
d_gene: .
v_gene: TRBV2
j_gene: TRBJ1-4
CDR3nt: TGTGCCAGCAGTGCCTTCCAAGGGCCCCTGAGCGGCCGTCTGTTTTTT
CDR3aa: CASSAFQGPLSGRLFF

abundance: .
d_gene: TRBD1
v_gene: TRBV10-3
j_gene: TRBJ2-2
CDR3nt: TGTGCCATCCGGACAGGAGAGAACACCGGGGAGCTGTTTTTT
CDR3aa: CAIRTGENTGELFF

abundance: many
d_gene: .
v_gene: TRBV21-1
j_gene: TRBJ2-5
CDR3nt: TGTGCCAGCAGCCCCGCCCGTCGGACTAGCGAGACCCAGTACTTC
CDR3aa: CASSPARRTSETQYF

abundance: few
d_gene: TRBD1
v_gene: TRBV24-1
j_gene: TRBJ2-1
CDR3nt: TGTGCCACCAGTGGATGGGGACAGGTCAGTGAGCAGTTCTTC
CDR3aa: CATSGWGQVSEQFF

abundance: few
d_gene: .
v_gene: TRBV10-3
j_gene: TRBJ1-6
CDR3nt: TGTGCCATCAGTGAGTCACCAGGGGTCAATTCACCCCTCCACTTT
CDR3aa: CAISESPGVNSPLHF

abundance: many
d_gene: .
v_gene: TRBV20-1
j_gene: TRBJ1-2
CDR3nt: TGCAGTGCTAGGGGGAATGGCTACACCTTC
CDR3aa: CSARGNGYTF

abundance: few
d_gene: TRBD2
v_gene: TRBV4-2
j_gene: TRBJ2-3
CDR3nt: TGTGCCAGCAGCCTCCCCTCTAGCGGGGGCTGGGATACGCAGTATTTT
CDR3aa: CASSLPSSGGWDTQYF

abundance: .
d_gene: .
v_gene: TRBV12-3/TRBV12-4
j_gene: TRBJ2-2
CDR3nt: TGTGCCAGCAGTCGGGACTGGAACACCGGGGAGCTGTTTTTT
CDR3aa: CASSRDWNTGELFF

abundance: few
d_gene: .
v_gene: TRBV20-1
j_gene: TRBJ1-3
CDR3nt: TGCAGTGCAGTGACAGTCTCTGGAAACACCATATATTTT
CDR3aa: CSAVTVSGNTIYF

abundance: few
d_gene: .
v_gene: TRBV7-8
j_gene: TRBJ2-1
CDR3nt: TGTGCCAGCCACGGAGGGGCAGGGCACAATGAGCAGTTCTTC
CDR3aa: CASHGGAGHNEQFF

abundance: many
d_gene: TRBD1
v_gene: TRBV12-3/TRBV12-4
j_gene: TRBJ1-2
CDR3nt: TGTGCCAGCAGTTTGGGTGGGACAGCCTATGGCTACACCTTC
CDR3aa: CASSLGGTAYGYTF

abundance: many
d_gene: .
v_gene: TRBV29-1
j_gene: TRBJ1-6
CDR3nt: TGCAGCGTTGCAGCCAGGGTGGATTCACCCCTCCACTTT
CDR3aa: CSVAARVDSPLHF

abundance: many
d_gene: TRBD2
v_gene: TRBV18
j_gene: TRBJ2-7
CDR3nt: TGTGCCAGCTCACCAACCGGGACTAGCGGAACCTACGAGCAGTACTTC
CDR3aa: CASSPTGTSGTYEQYF

abundance: few
d_gene: .
v_gene: TRBV7-2
j_gene: TRBJ1-2
CDR3nt: TGTGCCAGCAGCTTAGAACGGGGTTCCTATGGCTACACCTTC
CDR3aa: CASSLERGSYGYTF

abundance: .
d_gene: TRBD2
v_gene: TRBV6-5
j_gene: TRBJ2-7
CDR3nt: TGTGCCAGCAGTTCCCCGAGTCTAGCGGGTACCTCCTACGAGCAGTACTTC
CDR3aa: CASSSPSLAGTSYEQYF

abundance: few
d_gene: .
v_gene: TRBV10-3
j_gene: TRBJ1-1
CDR3nt: TGTGCCATCAGTGATCCCCGACAGAACACTGAAGCTTTCTTT
CDR3aa: CAISDPRQNTEAFF

abundance: .
d_gene: .
v_gene: TRBV2
j_gene: TRBJ2-7
CDR3nt: TGTGCCAGCAGTGACATGGACAGTGGGGGGTACGAGCAGTACTTC
CDR3aa: CASSDMDSGGYEQYF

abundance: .
d_gene: TRBD2
v_gene: TRBV6-2/TRBV6-3
j_gene: TRBJ2-3
CDR3nt: TGTGCCAGCAGTAACCCCGGGACTAGCGGGGGGGCCGGTATGCAGTATTTT
CDR3aa: CASSNPGTSGGAGMQYF

abundance: few
d_gene: .
v_gene: TRBV18
j_gene: TRBJ2-7
CDR3nt: TGTGCCAGCTCACCACCCCGCTCCGGGTATACCTACGAGCAGTACTTC
CDR3aa: CASSPPRSGYTYEQYF

abundance: .
d_gene: .
v_gene: TRBV7-8
j_gene: TRBJ2-1
CDR3nt: TGTGCCAGCAGCGCCCCAAGAAAGTCCAATGAGCAGTTCTTC
CDR3aa: CASSAPRKSNEQFF

abundance: .
d_gene: TRBD1
v_gene: TRBV27
j_gene: TRBJ2-7
CDR3nt: TGTGCCAGCAGGCGGACAGGTAGCAACGAGCAGTACTTC
CDR3aa: CASRRTGSNEQYF

abundance: .
d_gene: TRBD2
v_gene: TRBV28
j_gene: TRBJ2-2
CDR3nt: TGTGCCAGTTCCGTTAGCGGGAGGGCCTCGCCCGGGGAGCTGTTTTTT
CDR3aa: CASSVSGRASPGELFF

abundance: few
d_gene: .
v_gene: TRBV20-1
j_gene: TRBJ1-5
CDR3nt: TGCAGTGCTAGTAAGGTTCCGGGTCAGCCCCAGCATTTT
CDR3aa: CSASKVPGQPQHF

abundance: .
d_gene: .
v_gene: TRBV29-1
j_gene: TRBJ1-1
CDR3nt: TGCAGCGTTTCGCGCGGGGATACTGAAGCTTTCTTT
CDR3aa: CSVSRGDTEAFF

abundance: many
d_gene: TRBD2
v_gene: TRBV20-1
j_gene: TRBJ2-1
CDR3nt: TGCAGTGCTAGTGGGGGGAGCGGGGGAAGGAATGAGCAGTTCTTC
CDR3aa: CSASGGSGGRNEQFF

abundance: .
d_gene: .
v_gene: TRBV20-1
j_gene: TRBJ2-3
CDR3nt: TGCAGTGCGAGACCTCAGGGTTCTAGCACAGATACGCAGTATTTT
CDR3aa: CSARPQGSSTDTQYF

abundance: many
d_gene: TRBD1
v_gene: TRBV7-9
j_gene: TRBJ1-5
CDR3nt: TGTGCCAGCAGCTTGGGACAGGGTCTTAGCAATCAGCCCCAGCATTTT
CDR3aa: CASSLGQGLSNQPQHF

abundance: .
d_gene: .
v_gene: TRBV5-6
j_gene: TRBJ2-4
CDR3nt: TGTGCCAGCAGCCTACGGGGGGCCCTAGCCAAAAACATTCAGTACTTC
CDR3aa: CASSLRGALAKNIQYF

abundance: many
d_gene: .
v_gene: TRBV7-8
j_gene: TRBJ2-7
CDR3nt: TGTGCCAGCAGCCTCGACACCCTCTACGAGCAGTACTTC
CDR3aa: CASSLDTLYEQYF

abundance: many
d_gene: .
v_gene: TRBV3-1
j_gene: TRBJ2-1
CDR3nt: TGTGCCAGCAGCCAGCTCGGAGGGAGGAATGAGCAGTTCTTC
CDR3aa: CASSQLGGRNEQFF

abundance: few
d_gene: TRBD1
v_gene: TRBV5-5
j_gene: TRBJ2-7
CDR3nt: TGTGCCAGCAGACTGGGACAGGGTCCCTACGAGCAGTACTTC
CDR3aa: CASRLGQGPYEQYF

abundance: few
d_gene: TRBD1
v_gene: TRBV18
j_gene: TRBJ2-1
CDR3nt: TGTGCCAGCTCGCGACAGGGATGGCAGTTCTTC
CDR3aa: CASSRQGWQFF

abundance: few
d_gene: .
v_gene: TRBV7-2
j_gene: TRBJ2-7
CDR3nt: TGTGCCAGCAGCTGGCCAGGCTCCTACGAGCAGTACTTC
CDR3aa: CASSWPGSYEQYF

abundance: .
d_gene: .
v_gene: TRBV2
j_gene: TRBJ2-3
CDR3nt: TGTGCCAGCAGTGAGGATTCAGGAGGCACAGATACGCAGTATTTT
CDR3aa: CASSEDSGGTDTQYF

abundance: .
d_gene: .
v_gene: TRBV5-1
j_gene: TRBJ2-7
CDR3nt: TGCGCCAGCAGCTTGCTCGCAGGGTGGTACTACGAGCAGTACTTC
CDR3aa: CASSLLAGWYYEQYF

abundance: .
d_gene: TRBD1
v_gene: TRBV20-1
j_gene: TRBJ1-1
CDR3nt: TGCAGTGCTGCCTCCGGGACAGCGACTGAAGCTTTCTTT
CDR3aa: CSAASGTATEAFF

abundance: few
d_gene: .
v_gene: TRBV6-6
j_gene: TRBJ2-4
CDR3nt: TGTGCCGGAGGACATCAAAACATTCAGTACTTC
CDR3aa: CAGGHQNIQYF

abundance: many
d_gene: TRBD1
v_gene: TRBV12-3/TRBV12-4
j_gene: TRBJ2-7
CDR3nt: TGTGCCAGCACCAAGGACAGGGCCTACGAGCAGTACTTC
CDR3aa: CASTKDRAYEQYF

abundance: few
d_gene: .
v_gene: TRBV6-5
j_gene: TRBJ2-1
CDR3nt: TGTGCCAGCACCGATACTCTCACTGAGCAGTTCTTC
CDR3aa: CASTDTLTEQFF

abundance: .
d_gene: TRBD1
v_gene: TRBV20-1
j_gene: TRBJ2-1
CDR3nt: TGCAGTGCCCTGACAGGGGCGAGCTCCTACAATGAGCAGTTCTTC
CDR3aa: CSALTGASSYNEQFF